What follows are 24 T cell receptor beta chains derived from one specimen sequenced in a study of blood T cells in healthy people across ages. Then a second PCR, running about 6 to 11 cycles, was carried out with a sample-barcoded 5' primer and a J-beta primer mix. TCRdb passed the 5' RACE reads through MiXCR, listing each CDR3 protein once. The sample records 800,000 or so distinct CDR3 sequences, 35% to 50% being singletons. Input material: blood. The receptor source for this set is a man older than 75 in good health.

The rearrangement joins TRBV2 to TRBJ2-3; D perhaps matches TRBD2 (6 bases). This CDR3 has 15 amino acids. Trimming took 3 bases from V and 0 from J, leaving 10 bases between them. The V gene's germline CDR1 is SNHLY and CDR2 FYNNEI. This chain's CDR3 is CASSETAGSTDTQYF. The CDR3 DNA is TGTGCCAGCAGTGAGACGGCGGGGAGCACAGATACGCAGTATTTT.

The CDR3 sequence is CASSGWTVPGELFF. The DNA for the CDR3 is TGCGCCAGCAGCGGATGGACGGTTCCCGGGGAGCTGTTTTTT. The chain couples TRBV5-1 to TRBJ2-2; D is unresolved. The germline V and J ends were trimmed by 4 bases and 6 bases, with 13 bases remaining between them. This CDR3 has 14 residues. In germline, CDR1 is SGHRS, CDR2 YFSETQ.

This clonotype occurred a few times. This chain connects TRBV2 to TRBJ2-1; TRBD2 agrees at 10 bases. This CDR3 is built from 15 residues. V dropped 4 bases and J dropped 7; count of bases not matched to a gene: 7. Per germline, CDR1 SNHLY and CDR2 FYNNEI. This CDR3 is CASSVLAGPGNEQFF. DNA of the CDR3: TGTGCCAGCAGTGTACTAGCGGGGCCTGGGAATGAGCAGTTCTTC.

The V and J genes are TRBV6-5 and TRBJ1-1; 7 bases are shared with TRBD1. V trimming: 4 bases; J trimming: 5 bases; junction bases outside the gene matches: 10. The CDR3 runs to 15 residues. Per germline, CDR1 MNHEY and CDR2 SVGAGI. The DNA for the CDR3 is TGTGCCAGCAGTTCCCCTCGACAGGGCCAAACTGAAGCTTTCTTT. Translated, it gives CASSSPRQGQTEAFF.

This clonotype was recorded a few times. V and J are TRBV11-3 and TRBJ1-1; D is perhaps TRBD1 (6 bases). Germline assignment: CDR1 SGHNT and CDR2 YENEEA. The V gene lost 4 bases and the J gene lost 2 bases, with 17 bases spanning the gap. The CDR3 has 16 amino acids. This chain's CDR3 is CASSWVKGGVNTEAFF. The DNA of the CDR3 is TGTGCCAGCAGCTGGGTCAAGGGGGGCGTTAACACTGAAGCTTTCTTT.

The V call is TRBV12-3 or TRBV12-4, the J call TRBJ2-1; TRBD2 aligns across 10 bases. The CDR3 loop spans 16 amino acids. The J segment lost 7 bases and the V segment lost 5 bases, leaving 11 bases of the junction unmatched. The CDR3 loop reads CASSTASGSYGNEQFF. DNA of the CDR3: TGTGCCAGCAGTACCGCTAGCGGGAGTTACGGAAATGAGCAGTTCTTC.

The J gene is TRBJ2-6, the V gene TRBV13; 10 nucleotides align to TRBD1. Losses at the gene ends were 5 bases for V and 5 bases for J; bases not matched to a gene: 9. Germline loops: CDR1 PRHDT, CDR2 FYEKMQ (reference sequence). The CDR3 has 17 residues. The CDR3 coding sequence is TGTGCCAGCAGCCCCGGGACAGGGGTCGATAGGGCCAACGTCCTGACTTTC. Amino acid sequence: CASSPGTGVDRANVLTF.

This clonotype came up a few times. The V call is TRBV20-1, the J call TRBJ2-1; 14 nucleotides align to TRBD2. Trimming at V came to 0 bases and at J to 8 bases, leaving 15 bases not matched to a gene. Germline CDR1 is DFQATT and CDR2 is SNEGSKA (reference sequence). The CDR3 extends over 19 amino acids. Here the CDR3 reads CSARDQTSGRARFIDEQFF. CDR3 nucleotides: TGCAGTGCTAGAGACCAGACTAGCGGGAGGGCCCGGTTTATTGATGAGCAGTTCTTC.

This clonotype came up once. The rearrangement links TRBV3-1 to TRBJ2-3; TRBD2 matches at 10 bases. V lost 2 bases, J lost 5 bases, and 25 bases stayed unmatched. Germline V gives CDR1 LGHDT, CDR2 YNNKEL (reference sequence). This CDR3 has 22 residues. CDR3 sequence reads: CASSQIWASGPPLGLARDTQYF. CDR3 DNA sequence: TGTGCCAGCAGCCAAATTTGGGCCTCGGGACCCCCCTTGGGACTAGCGCGAGATACGCAGTATTTT.

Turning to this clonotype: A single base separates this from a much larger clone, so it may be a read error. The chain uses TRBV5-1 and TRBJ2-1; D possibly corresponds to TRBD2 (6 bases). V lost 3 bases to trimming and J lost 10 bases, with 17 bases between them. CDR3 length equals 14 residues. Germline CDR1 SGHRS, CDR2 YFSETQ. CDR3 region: CASSSRTEGSEQFF. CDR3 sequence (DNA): TGCGCCAGCAGCTCCAGGACGGAGGGGTCCGAGCAGTTCTTC. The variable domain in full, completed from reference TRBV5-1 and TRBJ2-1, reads KAGVTQTPRYLIKTRGQQVTLSCSPISGHRSVSWYQQTPGQGLQFLFEYFSETQRNKGNFPGRFSGRQFSNSRSEMNVSTLELGDSALYLCASSSRTEGSEQFFGPGTRLTVL.

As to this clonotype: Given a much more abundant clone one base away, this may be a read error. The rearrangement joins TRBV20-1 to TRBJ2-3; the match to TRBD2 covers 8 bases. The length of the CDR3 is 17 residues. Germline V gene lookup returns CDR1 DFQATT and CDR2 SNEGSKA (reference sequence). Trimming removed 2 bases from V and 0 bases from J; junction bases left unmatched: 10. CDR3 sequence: CSARTALAAPSTDTQYF. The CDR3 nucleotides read TGCAGTGCTAGAACTGCACTAGCGGCCCCTAGCACAGATACGCAGTATTTT.

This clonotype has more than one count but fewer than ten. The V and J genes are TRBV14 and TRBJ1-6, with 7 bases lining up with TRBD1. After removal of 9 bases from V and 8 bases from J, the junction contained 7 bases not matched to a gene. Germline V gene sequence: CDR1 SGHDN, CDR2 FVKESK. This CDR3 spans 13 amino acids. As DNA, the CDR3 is TGTGCCAGAGATGACAGGGAATATTCACCCCTCCACTTT. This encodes CARDDREYSPLHF.

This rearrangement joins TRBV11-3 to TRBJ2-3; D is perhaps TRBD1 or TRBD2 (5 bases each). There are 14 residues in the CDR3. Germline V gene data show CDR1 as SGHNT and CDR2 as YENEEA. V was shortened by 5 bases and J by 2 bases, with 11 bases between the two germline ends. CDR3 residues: CASSPGPITDTQYF. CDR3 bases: TGTGCCAGCAGCCCGGGACCTATCACAGATACGCAGTATTTT.

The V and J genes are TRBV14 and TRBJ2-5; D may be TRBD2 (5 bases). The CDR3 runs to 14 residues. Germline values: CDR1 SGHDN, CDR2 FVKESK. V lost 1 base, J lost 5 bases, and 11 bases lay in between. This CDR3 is CASSQGPGWETQYF. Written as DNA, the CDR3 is TGTGCCAGCAGCCAAGGTCCGGGGTGGGAGACCCAGTACTTC. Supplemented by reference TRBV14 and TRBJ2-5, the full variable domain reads EAGVTQFPSHSVIEKGQTVTLRCDPISGHDNLYWYRRVMGKEIKFLLHFVKESKQDESGMPNNRFLAERTGGTYSTLKVQPAELEDSGVYFCASSQGPGWETQYFGPGTRLLVL.

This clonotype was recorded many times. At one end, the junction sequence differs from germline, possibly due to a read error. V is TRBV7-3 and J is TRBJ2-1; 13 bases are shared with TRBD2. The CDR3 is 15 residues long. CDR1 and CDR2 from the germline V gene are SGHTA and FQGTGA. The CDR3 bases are TGCGCCAGCAGCCGGACTAGCGGGAGTCTCGATGAGCAGTTCTTC. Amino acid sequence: CASSRTSGSLDEQFF.

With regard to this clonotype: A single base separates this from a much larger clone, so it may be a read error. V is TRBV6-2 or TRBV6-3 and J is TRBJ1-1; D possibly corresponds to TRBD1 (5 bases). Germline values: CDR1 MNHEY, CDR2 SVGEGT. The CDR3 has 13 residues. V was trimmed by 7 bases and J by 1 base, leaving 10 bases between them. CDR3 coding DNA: TGTGCCAGCACCGGGACCCCGAACACTGAAGCTTTCTTT. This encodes CASTGTPNTEAFF.

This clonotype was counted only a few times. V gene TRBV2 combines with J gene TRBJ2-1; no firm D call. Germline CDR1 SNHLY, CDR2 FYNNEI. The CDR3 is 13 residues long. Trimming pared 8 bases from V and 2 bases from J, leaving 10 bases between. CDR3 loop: CASFPETYNEQFF. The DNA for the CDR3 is TGTGCCAGCTTTCCGGAAACCTACAATGAGCAGTTCTTC.

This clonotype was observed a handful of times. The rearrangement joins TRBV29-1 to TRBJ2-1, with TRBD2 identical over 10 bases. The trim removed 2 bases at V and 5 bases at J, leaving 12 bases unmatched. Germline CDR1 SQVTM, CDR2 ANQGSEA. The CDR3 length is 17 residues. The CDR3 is CSVERFTSGMRDNEQFF. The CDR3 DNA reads TGCAGCGTTGAACGCTTCACTAGCGGGATGAGGGACAATGAGCAGTTCTTC.

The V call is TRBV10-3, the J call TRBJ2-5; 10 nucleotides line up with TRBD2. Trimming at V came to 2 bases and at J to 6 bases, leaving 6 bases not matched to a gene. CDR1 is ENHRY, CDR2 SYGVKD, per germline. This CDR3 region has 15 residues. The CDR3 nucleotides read TGTGCCATCAGTGAGACGGGGACTAGCGTCCAGACCCAGTACTTC. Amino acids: CAISETGTSVQTQYF.

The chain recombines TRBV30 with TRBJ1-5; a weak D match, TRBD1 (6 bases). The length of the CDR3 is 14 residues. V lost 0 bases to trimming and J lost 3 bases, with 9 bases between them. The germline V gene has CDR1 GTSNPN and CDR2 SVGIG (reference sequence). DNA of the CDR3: TGTGCCTGGAGTGTAGGACAGCTCAATCAGCCCCAGCATTTT. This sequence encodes CAWSVGQLNQPQHF. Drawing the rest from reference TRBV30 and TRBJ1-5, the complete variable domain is SQTIHQWPATLVQPVGSPLSLECTVEGTSNPNLYWYRQAAGRGLQLLFYSVGIGQISSEVPQNLSASRPQDRQFILSSKKLLLSDSGFYLCAWSVGQLNQPQHFGDGTRLSIL.

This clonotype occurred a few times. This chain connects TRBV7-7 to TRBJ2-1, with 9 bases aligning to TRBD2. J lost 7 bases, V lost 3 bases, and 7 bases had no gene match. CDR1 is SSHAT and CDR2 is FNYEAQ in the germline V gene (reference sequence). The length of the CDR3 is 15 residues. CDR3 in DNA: TGTGCCAGCAGCTTGGGGACTAGCCTGGCGAATGAGCAGTTCTTC. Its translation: CASSLGTSLANEQFF. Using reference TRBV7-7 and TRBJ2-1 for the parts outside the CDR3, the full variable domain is GAGVSQSPRYKVTKRGQDVTLRCDPISSHATLYWYQQALGQGPEFLTYFNYEAQPDKSGLPSDRFSAERPEGSISTLTIQRTEQRDSAMYRCASSLGTSLANEQFFGPGTRLTVL.

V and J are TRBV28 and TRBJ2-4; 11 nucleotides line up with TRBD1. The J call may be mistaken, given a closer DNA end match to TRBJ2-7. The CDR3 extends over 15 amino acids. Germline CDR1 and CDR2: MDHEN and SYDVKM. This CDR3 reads CASRTERTGGNEQYF. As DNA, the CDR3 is TGTGCCAGCAGGACAGAGAGGACAGGGGGCAACGAGCAGTACTTC.

CDR3 sequence (DNA): TGTGCCAGCAGAGGACGGGACACCCAGAGCTCCTACGAGCAGTACTTC. Protein sequence: CASRGRDTQSSYEQYF. The chain carries TRBV6-6 and TRBJ2-7; tentatively, D is TRBD1 (6 bases). In germline, CDR1 is MNHNY, CDR2 SVGAGI (reference sequence). V was cut by 6 bases and J by 0 bases, with 18 bases left in between. The CDR3 length is 16 residues.

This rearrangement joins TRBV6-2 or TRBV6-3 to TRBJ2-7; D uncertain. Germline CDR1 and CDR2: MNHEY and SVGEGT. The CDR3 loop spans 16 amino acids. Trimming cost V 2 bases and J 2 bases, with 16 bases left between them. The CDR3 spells CASSYPLGRLTYEQYF. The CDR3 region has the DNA TGTGCCAGCAGTTACCCTCTAGGGCGGCTTACCTACGAGCAGTACTTC.